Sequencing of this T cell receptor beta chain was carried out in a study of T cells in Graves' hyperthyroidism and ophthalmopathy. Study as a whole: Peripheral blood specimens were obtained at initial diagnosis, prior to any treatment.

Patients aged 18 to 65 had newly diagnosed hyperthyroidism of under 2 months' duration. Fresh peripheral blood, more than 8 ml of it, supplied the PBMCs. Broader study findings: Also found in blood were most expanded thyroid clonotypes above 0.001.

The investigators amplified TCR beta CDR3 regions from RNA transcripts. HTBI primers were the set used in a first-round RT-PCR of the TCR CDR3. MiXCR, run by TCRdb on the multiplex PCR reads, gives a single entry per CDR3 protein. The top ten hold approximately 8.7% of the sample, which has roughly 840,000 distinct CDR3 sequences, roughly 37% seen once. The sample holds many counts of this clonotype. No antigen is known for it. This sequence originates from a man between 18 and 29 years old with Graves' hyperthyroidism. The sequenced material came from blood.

The CDR3 loop reads CAIWTGGRTEAFF. The CDR3 DNA sequence: TGTGCCATTTGGACAGGGGGTAGGACTGAAGCTTTCTTT. The chain carries TRBV10-3 and TRBJ1-1; 10 bases are a match to TRBD1. Trimming cost V 9 bases and J 5 bases; bases outside gene matches: 6. The CDR3 spans 13 residues. Germline CDR1 and CDR2: ENHRY and SYGVKD.